This T cell receptor beta chain was captured by sequencing in a study of prognosis after radiotherapy for stage I lung cancer. Study information: Early 2018 to early 2019 saw enrollment of stage I non-small cell lung cancer patients.

This clonotype was found many times. Its specificity is not known. Genomic DNA served as the source from which two-round multiplex PCR generated TCR beta CDR3 amplicons. Primers specific to each TRBV and TRBJ gene were used in first-round PCR. TCRdb reprocessed the multiplex PCR reads via MiXCR and lists one record per CDR3 protein. Here the sample spans 25,000 to 35,000 distinct CDR3 sequences, 40% to 60% being singletons. Whole-study findings and limits: The tumor specificity of expanded TCR clones remained undetermined. Unique TCR clones declined after stereotactic body radiation therapy, from a median around 10,000 to 6,500.

Germline-derived CDR1 and CDR2 are SEHNR and FQNEAQ (reference sequence). There are 15 residues in the CDR3. The germline V and J ends were trimmed by 1 base and 5 bases, with 11 bases remaining between them. Peripheral blood samples of roughly 6 milliliters were drawn at each of two time points. This TCR was recovered from a donor of 50 years or more with non-small cell lung cancer. The source was PBMCs, collected before or after stereotactic body radiation therapy (not recorded which). The genes are TRBV7-9 and TRBJ1-4; D is possibly TRBD1 (5 bases). The CDR3, as DNA: TGTGCCAGCAGCTTAGTTGGGGCCCCCAATGAAAAACTGTTTTTT. It specifies CASSLVGAPNEKLFF.